Following are 16 T cell receptor beta chains from one sample sequenced in a study of blood T cell repertoires in COVID-19. Profiling relied on immunoSEQ multiplex PCR, and the TCRdb table lists in-frame clones only, not all of them. The repertoire consists of over 40,000 clones, with about 80% occurring once and the leading ten covering 11% to 15%. The sequencing sample was made of peripheral blood. The receptors originated from a human donor in a cohort sampled during active COVID-19.

The chain recombines TRBV19 with TRBJ2-1, with TRBD2 as a possible D gene (5 bases). The germline V gene encodes CDR1 LNHDA and CDR2 SQIVND (reference sequence). CDR3 length: 14 amino acids. Trimming left V 6 bases short and J 7 bases short, with 16 bases between. CDR3 coding DNA: TGTGCCAGTAGCCGGGAAGAACGTTATAATGAGCAGTTCTTC. This codes for CASSREERYNEQFF.

The rearrangement joins TRBV10-2 to TRBJ2-5, with 15 bases matching TRBD2. After removal of 6 bases from V and 5 bases from J, the junction contained 4 bases not matched to a gene. CDR3 length: 15 amino acids. Looked up from germline, CDR1 is WSHSY and CDR2 is SAAADI. The CDR3 loop reads CASRGGLAGGETQYF. DNA of the CDR3: TGCGCCAGCAGGGGGGGACTAGCGGGGGGTGAGACCCAGTACTTC.

The chain couples TRBV7-8 to TRBJ2-2; 7 positions agree with TRBD2. Per the germline V gene, CDR1 is SGHVS and CDR2 is FQNEAQ. V was clipped by 5 bases and J by 6 bases; unmatched bases: 9. CDR3 size: 15 residues. The CDR3 DNA follows: TGTGCCAGCAGCCAGAGGGGAGGGTTCGCCGGGGAGCTGTTTTTT. It codes for CASSQRGGFAGELFF.

The chain is built from TRBV9 and TRBJ2-7, with a possible D match to TRBD1 (6 bases). The CDR3 length is 14 residues. Trimming cost V 4 bases and J 0 bases, with 11 bases left between them. Germline V gene sequence: CDR1 SGDLS, CDR2 YYNGEE. Here the CDR3 reads CASSPQGSSYEQYF. CDR3 coding DNA: TGTGCCAGCAGCCCCCAGGGGAGCTCCTACGAGCAGTACTTC. The complete variable domain, with remaining parts taken from reference TRBV9 and TRBJ2-7, reads DSGVTQTPKHLITATGQRVTLRCSPRSGDLSVYWYQQSLDQGLQFLIQYYNGEERAKGNILERFSAQQFPDLHSELNLSSLELGDSALYFCASSPQGSSYEQYFGPGTRLTVT.

This clone was seen only once. CDR3 residues: CASSTTGEETQYF. The CDR3 coding sequence is TGTGCCAGCAGTACCACGGGGGAAGAGACCCAGTACTTC. The genes are TRBV12-3 or TRBV12-4 and TRBJ2-5; possibly TRBD2 for D (6 bases). V gave up 5 bases and J gave up 3 bases, with 10 bases separating them. The CDR3 loop spans 13 amino acids.

This chain's CDR3 is CASSLLTGTGNEQYF. CDR3 DNA: TGTGCCAGCAGTCTCCTAACCGGGACAGGGAACGAGCAGTACTTC. V usage is TRBV7-2 and J usage is TRBJ2-7; 9 bases agree with TRBD1. CDR1 is SGHTA, CDR2 FQGNSA, per germline. The CDR3 contains 15 residues. V trimming: 6 bases; J trimming: 5 bases; junction bases outside the gene matches: 11. The full variable domain, its missing parts supplied by reference TRBV7-2 and TRBJ2-7, is GAGVSQSPSNKVTEKGKDVELRCDPISGHTALYWYRQSLGQGLEFLIYFQGNSAPDKSGLPSDRFSAERTGGSVSTLTIQRTQQEDSAVYLCASSLLTGTGNEQYFGPGTRLTVT.

The chain is built from TRBV29-1 and TRBJ2-3; D might be TRBD2 (5 bases). The germline V and J ends were trimmed by 6 bases and 0 bases, with 10 bases remaining between them. The CDR3 totals 13 residues. Germline CDR1 is SQVTM and CDR2 is ANQGSEA. DNA for the CDR3: TGCAGCGTCGAGGGCGGGAGCACAGATACGCAGTATTTT. It yields the protein CSVEGGSTDTQYF.

V gene TRBV19 combines with J gene TRBJ1-2; no reliable D call. Germline V gene sequence: CDR1 LNHDA, CDR2 SQIVND (reference sequence). Trimming took off 6 bases at V and 3 bases at J, with 11 bases between the two ends. The CDR3 runs 13 residues. CDR3 protein: CASSGGMDYGYTF. The CDR3 DNA reads as TGTGCCAGTAGCGGAGGGATGGACTATGGCTACACCTTC.

The J gene is TRBJ2-3, the V gene TRBV5-4; 11 bases are a match to TRBD2. The junction had 3 bases not matched to a gene; V was cut back by 0 bases and J by 0 bases. There are 17 residues in the CDR3. CDR1 and CDR2 (germline): SGHNT, YYREEE (reference sequence). The CDR3 sequence: CASSLGLAGTSTDTQYF. In DNA, the CDR3 is TGTGCCAGCAGCTTGGGACTAGCGGGGACTAGCACAGATACGCAGTATTTT. The full variable domain, in which reference TRBV5-4 and TRBJ2-3 provide the parts outside the CDR3, is ETGVTQSPTHLIKTRGQQVTLRCSSQSGHNTVSWYQQALGQGPQFIFQYYREEENGRGNFPPRFSGLQFPNYSSELNVNALELDDSALYLCASSLGLAGTSTDTQYFGPGTRLTVL.

This clone was counted once. The chain combines TRBV4-3 with TRBJ1-1; D call uncertain. This CDR3 comprises 14 residues. Germline V CDR1 and CDR2: LGHNA, YSLEER. The V end was cut by 1 base, the J end by 7 bases, with 13 bases between. The CDR3 DNA reads as TGCGCCAGCAGCCAAGTTTCGGGCCGGGGTGAAGCTTTCTTT. The encoded protein is CASSQVSGRGEAFF.

The CDR3 protein is CATSSSTGEETQYF. CDR3 coding DNA: TGTGCCACCAGCAGTAGCACAGGGGAAGAGACCCAGTACTTC. This chain links TRBV15 with TRBJ2-5; 7 bases fit TRBD1. Germline trimming cut 3 bases from V and 3 bases from J; bases unmatched to any gene: 4. Germline V gene sequence: CDR1 LNHNV, CDR2 YYDKDF (reference sequence). This CDR3 spans 14 amino acids. Full variable domain (remainder filled in from reference TRBV15 and TRBJ2-5): DAMVIQNPRYQVTQFGKPVTLSCSQTLNHNVMYWYQQKSSQAPKLLFHYYDKDFNNEADTPDNFQSRRPNTSFCFLDIRSPGLGDTAMYLCATSSSTGEETQYFGPGTRLLVL.

The chain couples TRBV14 to TRBJ1-6; D is possibly TRBD1 (5 bases). The CDR3 runs to 16 residues. Germline V CDR1 and CDR2: SGHDN, FVKESK. Trimming removed 2 bases at V and 8 bases at J, with 16 bases between. The CDR3 spells CASSQPGMGGDSPLHF. CDR3 coding DNA: TGTGCCAGCAGCCAACCCGGGATGGGGGGGGATTCACCCCTCCACTTT.

This clone has only one observation. The V and J genes are TRBV30 and TRBJ1-4; 8 nucleotides agree with TRBD1. With 3 bases clipped from V and 4 bases from J, the junction kept 13 bases outside the gene matches. Germline V gene sequence: CDR1 GTSNPN, CDR2 SVGIG (reference sequence). The CDR3 is 17 amino acids. CDR3 protein: CAWRAADRAGSNEKLFF. The DNA for the CDR3 is TGTGCCTGGAGGGCCGCGGACAGGGCGGGAAGTAATGAAAAACTGTTTTTT.

The chain couples TRBV10-2 to TRBJ2-3; tentative D call: TRBD2 (6 bases). The CDR3 contains 15 residues. Germline CDR1 reads WSHSY; CDR2 reads SAAADI. V was pared by 6 bases and J by 2 bases, with 15 bases between. Here the CDR3 DNA reads TGCGCCAGCAGGGGACTGTCCTGGAACACAGATACGCAGTATTTT. It is translated as CASRGLSWNTDTQYF.

This rearrangement joins TRBV27 to TRBJ2-3; TRBD1 agrees at 8 bases. V lost 3 bases and J lost 4; bases outside the gene matches: 6. The CDR3 has 15 amino acids. Germline V gene sequence: CDR1 MNHEY, CDR2 SMNVEV (reference sequence). CDR3 sequence: CASSFARGQADTQYF. The CDR3 DNA reads as TGTGCCAGCAGTTTTGCCAGGGGGCAGGCAGATACGCAGTATTTT.

The CDR3: CASSISGGANEQFF. The CDR3 bases are TGTGCCAGTAGTATATCCGGGGGGGCCAATGAGCAGTTCTTC. This chain links TRBV19 with TRBJ2-1; TRBD2 matches at 8 bases. The CDR3 runs to 14 residues. Trimming removed 2 bases from V and 6 bases from J; junction bases left unmatched: 3. The germline CDR1 and CDR2 sequences are LNHDA and SQIVND (reference sequence).